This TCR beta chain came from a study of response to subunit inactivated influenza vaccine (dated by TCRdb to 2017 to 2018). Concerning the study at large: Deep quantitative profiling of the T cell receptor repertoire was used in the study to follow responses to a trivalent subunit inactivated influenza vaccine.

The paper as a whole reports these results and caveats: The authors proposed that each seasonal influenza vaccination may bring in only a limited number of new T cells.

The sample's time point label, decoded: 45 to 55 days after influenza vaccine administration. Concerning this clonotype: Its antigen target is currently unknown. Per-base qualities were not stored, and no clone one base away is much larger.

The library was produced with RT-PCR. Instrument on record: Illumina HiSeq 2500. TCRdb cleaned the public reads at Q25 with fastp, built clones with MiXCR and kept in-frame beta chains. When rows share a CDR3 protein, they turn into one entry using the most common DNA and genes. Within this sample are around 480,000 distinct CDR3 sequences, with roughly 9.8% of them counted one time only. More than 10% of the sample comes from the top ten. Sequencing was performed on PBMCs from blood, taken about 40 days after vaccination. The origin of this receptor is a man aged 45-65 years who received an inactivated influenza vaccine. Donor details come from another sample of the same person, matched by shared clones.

CDR3 protein: CASSLGGLAGDEQFF. The DNA sequence reads TGCGCCAGCAGCTTGGGAGGACTAGCGGGAGACGAGCAGTTCTTC. The rearrangement combines TRBV5-1 with TRBJ2-1, with 13 central nucleotides matching TRBD2. From V the trimming removes 0 bases and from J it removes 10 bases, while the gene matches leave 4 bases of the junction unaccounted for. For CDR1 and CDR2, the germline V gene lists SGHRS and YFSETQ. CDR3 length: 15 amino acids, cysteine to phenylalanine. The only DNA kept is the CDR3, 45 bases in frame from the first base.